The 26 T cell receptor beta chains below come from one sample, sequenced in a study of blood T cells in healthy people across ages. A sample-barcoded 5' primer and a J-beta primer mix were used in a second PCR of about 7 to 12 cycles. TCRdb analysed the 5' RACE reads with MiXCR anew, one entry per CDR3 protein. Among 650,000 to 1,000,000 distinct CDR3 sequences listed, under 40% were seen once. The source material was blood. The source is a man between 18 and 29 years old in good health.

J is TRBJ2-3 and V is TRBV7-6; 8 bases line up with TRBD1. The V gene's germline CDR1 is SGHVS and CDR2 FNYEAQ. The V and J ends lost 5 bases and 2 bases, in that order; junction bases with no gene match: 6. This CDR3 is built from 15 residues. The CDR3 reads CASSPTGVYTDTQYF. The CDR3, as DNA: TGTGCCAGCAGCCCGACAGGGGTCTACACAGATACGCAGTATTTT.

This chain uses TRBV7-9 with TRBJ2-2; D remains unclear. V lost 5 bases and J 4 bases, leaving 8 bases between the germline ends. The CDR3 extends over 13 amino acids. Germline V gives CDR1 SEHNR, CDR2 FQNEAQ (reference sequence). The DNA of the CDR3 is TGTGCCAGCAGCCCTACAGCCACCGGGGAGCTGTTTTTT. Encoded protein: CASSPTATGELFF.

This clonotype has at least ten counts. The V call is TRBV20-1, the J call TRBJ2-4; D is perhaps TRBD1 (6 bases). Between the trimmed V and J ends, which lost 0 bases and 5 bases, there was a span of 11 bases. Germline CDR1 and CDR2: DFQATT and SNEGSKA (reference sequence). The CDR3 totals 14 residues. The CDR3 protein is CSARDPDRQNIQYF. CDR3 nucleotide sequence: TGCAGTGCTAGAGATCCGGACAGACAAAACATTCAGTACTTC.

The sample holds a few counts of this clonotype. The chain combines TRBV2 with TRBJ2-3; D possibly uses TRBD1 or TRBD2 (5 bases each). There are 12 residues in the CDR3. Germline lookup yields CDR1 SNHLY and CDR2 FYNNEI. V was clipped by 11 bases and J by 2 bases, with 11 bases between them. The CDR3 bases are TGTGCCGGTGGGGACCTCACAGATACGCAGTATTTT. Protein sequence: CAGGDLTDTQYF. Together with reference TRBV2 and TRBJ2-3, the CDR3 gives the full variable domain: EPEVTQTPSHQVTQMGQEVILRCVPISNHLYFYWYRQILGQKVEFLVSFYNNEISEKSEIFDDQFSVERPDGSNFTLKIRSTKLEDSAMYFCAGGDLTDTQYFGPGTRLTVL.

As for this clonotype: One base separates it from a far larger clone, so it is likely a read error. J is TRBJ2-5 and V is TRBV11-2; D unresolved. The J call may be faulty, since TRBJ2-7 better matches the DNA end. This CDR3 contains 11 residues. Germline V gives CDR1 SGHAT, CDR2 FQNNGV. The CDR3 is CASSLIGEQYF. The CDR3 DNA reads as TGTGCCAGCAGCTTAATTGGCGAGCAGTACTTC.

The rearrangement joins TRBV5-1 to TRBJ1-2; 9 bases map to TRBD1. Trimming at V came to 4 bases and at J to 8 bases, leaving 12 bases not matched to a gene. CDR1 SGHRS and CDR2 YFSETQ come from the germline V gene. The CDR3 extends over 15 amino acids. The CDR3 spells CASSVRDRVLEGYTF. As DNA, the CDR3 is TGCGCCAGCAGCGTAAGGGACAGGGTGTTGGAGGGCTACACCTTC.

The rearrangement links TRBV11-3 to TRBJ1-1; D call uncertain. In germline, CDR1 is SGHNT, CDR2 YENEEA. The CDR3 is 12 amino acids. Deletions cut 8 bases from V and 4 bases from J, with 11 bases between. The CDR3 coding sequence is TGTGCCAGCGCTGGCCGTCGCACTGAAGCTTTCTTT. This sequence encodes CASAGRRTEAFF.

There are a few counts of this clonotype. V gene TRBV20-1 combines with J gene TRBJ1-2, with 10 bases that match TRBD1. Germline V gene sequence: CDR1 DFQATT, CDR2 SNEGSKA (reference sequence). V trimming: 1 base; J trimming: 14 bases; junction bases outside the gene matches: 7. The CDR3 sequence is 12 residues long. The chain's CDR3 is CSARGTGGLGTF. CDR3 nucleotide sequence: TGCAGTGCTAGAGGGACAGGGGGATTGGGGACCTTC.

The rearrangement uses TRBV29-1 and TRBJ1-1; a weak D match, TRBD1 (5 bases). Trimming shortened V by 6 bases and J by 0 bases, and 11 bases separated the two germline ends. Germline V gene sequence: CDR1 SQVTM, CDR2 ANQGSEA. The CDR3 sequence is 13 residues long. The CDR3 spells CSVSGHLNTEAFF. The CDR3 region has the DNA TGCAGCGTGAGTGGACACTTGAACACTGAAGCTTTCTTT.

Ten or more counts support this clonotype. The genes are TRBV29-1 and TRBJ1-1; D gene unclear. CDR1 SQVTM and CDR2 ANQGSEA come from the germline V gene. V was clipped by 0 bases and J by 6 bases, with 5 bases between them. The CDR3 is made up of 11 amino acids. In nucleotides, the CDR3 is TGCAGCGTTGAAGATATCCCTGAAGCTTTCTTT. It yields the protein CSVEDIPEAFF.

The CDR3 DNA is TGTGCCAGCAGCCCTCCAACGTGGGAATTTGAAAAACTGTTTTTT. Protein sequence: CASSPPTWEFEKLFF. The chain carries TRBV11-2 and TRBJ1-4; D ambiguous. Trimming cost V 5 bases and J 7 bases, with 17 bases left between them. Germline CDR1 reads SGHAT; CDR2 reads FQNNGV. CDR3 length equals 15 residues.

In this sample, this clonotype turned up a few times. The rearrangement joins TRBV6-1 to TRBJ2-5, with 7 bases lining up with TRBD1. The CDR3 contains 14 residues. CDR1 is MNHNS and CDR2 is SASEGT in the germline V gene. The V and J ends lost 6 bases and 5 bases, in that order; junction bases with no gene match: 9. The CDR3 nucleotides are TGTGCCAGCAGGCCGACAGGGTTTTGGGAGACCCAGTACTTC. This encodes CASRPTGFWETQYF.

On this clonotype: A read error may account for a junction end that differs from germline. The chain is built from TRBV6-1 and TRBJ2-4; TRBD1 might be the D (6 bases). This CDR3 region has 18 residues. Germline CDR1 MNHNS, CDR2 SASEGT. The CDR3 sequence is CASSDRTVTIYLKNIQDF. The CDR3, as DNA: TGTGCCAGCAGTGACAGGACAGTAACAATATACCTTAAAAACATTCAGGACTTC.

This clonotype was seen repeatedly, ten times or more. The chain links TRBV29-1 to TRBJ2-1; D might be TRBD2 (6 bases). The CDR3 is 13 amino acids. CDR1 SQVTM and CDR2 ANQGSEA come from the germline V gene. The V end lost 8 bases, the J end lost 7 bases, and 18 bases lay between the germline ends. The CDR3, as DNA: TGCAGCATCCAGGGTGGCGGGGTGAATGAGCAGTTCTTC. Translation: CSIQGGGVNEQFF.

This clonotype has a count of ten or more. The genes are TRBV20-1 and TRBJ1-4; weak D call: TRBD1 (5 bases). The CDR3 loop spans 13 amino acids. Trimming stripped 6 bases from V and 10 bases from J, with 18 bases between. Germline CDR1 DFQATT, CDR2 SNEGSKA (reference sequence). The DNA of the CDR3 is TGCAGTGCATCGGGGGAGGTTAACGGAAAACTGTTTTTT. Protein sequence: CSASGEVNGKLFF.

About this clonotype itself: This sequence may be a read error, since a much larger clone differs from it by one base. V is TRBV12-3 or TRBV12-4 and J is TRBJ2-3; tentatively, D is TRBD2 (6 bases). This CDR3 has 13 residues. DNA for the CDR3: TGTGCCCGCAGTATCGGGACTCCTGATACGCAGTATTTT. Translating it yields CARSIGTPDTQYF.

This clonotype has ten or more counts. V usage is TRBV7-2 and J usage is TRBJ2-1; 8 nucleotides agree with TRBD2. The germline gives CDR1 SGHTA, CDR2 FQGNSA. J gave up 7 bases and V 6 bases, and 5 bases lay outside the gene matches. The CDR3 totals 13 residues. The DNA for the CDR3 is TGTGCCAGCAGTGTCGGGGGGGATAATGAGCAGTTCTTC. Translation: CASSVGGDNEQFF.

This clonotype was counted a few times. V is TRBV7-8 and J is TRBJ2-1, with 10 bases fitting TRBD2. The CDR3 sequence is 18 residues long. The germline gives CDR1 SGHVS, CDR2 FQNEAQ. J was trimmed by 3 bases and V by 0 bases; bases with no gene match: 8. The CDR3 DNA sequence: TGTGCCAGCAGCTTAGCGGGGTCGCTAGCGGGGGACTACAATGAGCAGTTCTTC. Protein: CASSLAGSLAGDYNEQFF.

This clonotype showed up many times. The chain couples TRBV4-3 to TRBJ2-5; D is perhaps TRBD1 (5 bases). The CDR3 loop spans 14 amino acids. Looked up from germline, CDR1 is LGHNA and CDR2 is YSLEER. V lost 4 bases and J 1 base, leaving 10 bases between the germline ends. This CDR3 reads CASSLDSSQETQYF. The CDR3 nucleotides are TGCGCCAGCAGCCTCGACAGCTCCCAAGAGACCCAGTACTTC.

The sample holds a few counts of this clonotype. The chain recombines TRBV7-9 with TRBJ1-2; TRBD1 agrees at 8 bases. Germline V gene lookup returns CDR1 SEHNR and CDR2 FQNEAQ (reference sequence). The CDR3 sequence is 15 residues long. V lost 5 bases, J lost 4 bases, and 9 bases stayed unmatched. CDR3 in DNA: TGTGCCAGCAGCGTCCCGGGACAGGCTTCCTATGGCTACACCTTC. Its protein is CASSVPGQASYGYTF.

The gene calls are TRBV2 and TRBJ1-5, with TRBD1 matching over 8 bases. Germline V gene sequence: CDR1 SNHLY, CDR2 FYNNEI. This CDR3 comprises 16 residues. V was clipped by 7 bases and J by 4 bases; unmatched bases: 12. CDR3 region: CASKDTGGALNQPQHF. The CDR3 DNA sequence: TGTGCCAGCAAAGACACAGGGGGAGCCCTAAATCAGCCCCAGCATTTT.

This clonotype has at least ten counts. The gene calls are TRBV10-3 and TRBJ2-1; D perhaps matches TRBD1 (6 bases). In germline, CDR1 is ENHRY, CDR2 SYGVKD. This CDR3 region has 15 residues. The germline V and J ends were trimmed by 2 bases and 4 bases, with 12 bases remaining between them. CDR3 DNA sequence: TGTGCCATCAGTGAGGGGCTAGGGGGTTACAATGAGCAGTTCTTC. Its protein is CAISEGLGGYNEQFF.

This chain connects TRBV3-1 to TRBJ2-1, with D maybe TRBD1 (6 bases). The V and J ends lost 4 bases and 4 bases respectively, with 20 bases between them. This CDR3 comprises 17 residues. Germline assignment: CDR1 LGHDT and CDR2 YNNKEL (reference sequence). The CDR3 reads CASSPNLGQGHYNEQFF. CDR3 sequence (DNA): TGTGCCAGCAGCCCTAACCTTGGGCAGGGGCATTACAATGAGCAGTTCTTC.

The table lists this clonotype with a few counts. The rearrangement joins TRBV28 to TRBJ2-7; TRBD1 is a possible D gene (7 bases). Germline V lookup: CDR1 MDHEN, CDR2 SYDVKM. The CDR3 totals 13 residues. V lost 6 bases and J lost 4, with 13 bases in between. CDR3 sequence reads: CASRRDRQYEQYF. In DNA form, the CDR3 reads TGTGCCAGCAGGCGGGACAGACAATACGAGCAGTACTTC.

The chain couples TRBV2 to TRBJ2-5; D uncertain. The CDR3 has 16 residues. Germline values: CDR1 SNHLY, CDR2 FYNNEI. V lost 8 bases and J lost 3, with 22 bases in between. The CDR3 reads CASAAIDLQFKETQYF. The CDR3, as DNA: TGTGCCAGCGCCGCAATTGACCTCCAGTTTAAAGAGACCCAGTACTTC.

Of note for this clonotype: This clone may be a read error of a much larger clone one base away. The chain recombines TRBV12-3 or TRBV12-4 with TRBJ2-1; 8 bases are shared with TRBD2. Trimming cost V 8 bases and J 5 bases; bases outside gene matches: 17. The CDR3 sequence is 17 residues long. CDR3 nucleotide sequence: TGTGCCAGCTCCTCGACTGGCGGGGGGTCCCTGAACAATGAGCAGTTCTTC. It encodes CASSSTGGGSLNNEQFF.